Shown below are 26 T cell receptor beta chains from a single sample sequenced in a study of CD8 T cells in ankylosing spondylitis. General study points: A TCR beta motif made of roughly eight highly homologous variants seemed typical of ankylosing spondylitis blood.

From the 5' RACE reads, TCRdb called clonotypes with MiXCR, one entry per CDR3 protein. The sample shows hundreds of thousands of distinct CDR3 sequences, more than 25% of them seen only once. No antigens are known for them. Input material: blood, either unsorted or a sorted T cell fraction (not recorded which). Receptors were obtained from a male donor with ankylosing spondylitis.

This clonotype occurred a few times. This chain connects TRBV20-1 to TRBJ2-3; D gene ambiguous. Germline V lookup: CDR1 DFQATT, CDR2 SNEGSKA (reference sequence). The CDR3 is 14 residues long. V lost 6 bases and J 0 bases, leaving 13 bases between the germline ends. The CDR3 protein is CSALYLGSTDTQYF. CDR3 DNA sequence: TGCAGTGCGCTCTATCTGGGGAGCACAGATACGCAGTATTTT.

The chain couples TRBV11-2 to TRBJ2-7, with 8 bases fitting TRBD2. Unmatched junction bases numbered 3, after V lost 3 bases and J lost 2 bases. This CDR3 region has 14 residues. Germline lookup yields CDR1 SGHAT and CDR2 FQNNGV. CDR3 region: CASSFGAGAYEQYF. Written as DNA, the CDR3 is TGTGCCAGCAGCTTTGGAGCGGGAGCCTACGAGCAGTACTTC.

This clonotype was observed a few times. This rearrangement joins TRBV4-2 to TRBJ2-2; 9 bases match TRBD1. CDR1 and CDR2 from the germline V gene are LGHNA and YNFKEQ. CDR3 length: 15 amino acids. V lost 5 bases and J lost 5; bases outside the gene matches: 6. The CDR3: CASSSDRGETGELFF. Written as DNA, the CDR3 is TGTGCCAGCAGCTCGGACAGGGGCGAAACCGGGGAGCTGTTTTTT.

The chain combines TRBV11-2 with TRBJ2-1, with 8 bases lining up with TRBD2. V lost 3 bases, J lost 6 bases, and 4 bases stayed unmatched. This CDR3 comprises 14 residues. CDR1 and CDR2 (germline): SGHAT, FQNNGV. CDR3 sequence: CASSFSGAANEQFF. The DNA of the CDR3 is TGTGCCAGCAGCTTTAGCGGGGCGGCCAATGAGCAGTTCTTC.

This clonotype was observed many times. The V gene is TRBV6-5, the J gene TRBJ1-1; TRBD1 is a possible D gene (5 bases). Trimming stripped 2 bases from V and 8 bases from J, with 9 bases between. CDR3 length equals 12 residues. Looked up from germline, CDR1 is MNHEY and CDR2 is SVGAGI. The CDR3 is CASSYGRGEAFF. In DNA, the CDR3 is TGTGCCAGCAGTTACGGTAGGGGAGAAGCTTTCTTT.

This clonotype was detected a few times. This rearrangement joins TRBV7-9 to TRBJ2-4; 9 nucleotides match TRBD2. Looked up from germline, CDR1 is SEHNR and CDR2 is FQNEAQ (reference sequence). This CDR3 region has 14 residues. V trimming: 1 base; J trimming: 9 bases; junction bases outside the gene matches: 4. CDR3 DNA: TGTGCCAGCAGCTTAGGGACTAGCGCGGGCATTCAGTACTTC. Protein sequence: CASSLGTSAGIQYF.

The chain carries TRBV12-3 or TRBV12-4 and TRBJ2-2; TRBD2 agrees at 11 bases. Trimming removed 6 bases from V and 5 bases from J; junction bases left unmatched: 8. This CDR3 is built from 16 residues. The CDR3 region is CASSPASGRITGELFF. Written as DNA, the CDR3 is TGTGCCAGCAGCCCGGCTAGCGGGAGGATTACCGGGGAGCTGTTTTTT.

The gene calls are TRBV7-2 and TRBJ2-7, with D perhaps TRBD1 (6 bases). The CDR3 covers 14 residues. V was clipped by 3 bases and J by 2 bases, with 11 bases between them. The germline V gene has CDR1 SGHTA and CDR2 FQGNSA. The CDR3 region is CASSFHGQTYEQYF. The CDR3 nucleotides read TGTGCCAGCAGCTTCCACGGACAGACCTACGAGCAGTACTTC.

The chain combines TRBV21-1 with TRBJ1-5; TRBD1 was called by the table and not checked on the DNA. TRBV21-1 is a pseudogene locus. The CDR3 consists of 14 residues. As DNA, the CDR3 is TGTGCCAGCAGCGGACAGGTTAGCAATCAGCCCCAGCATTTT. Translated: CASSGQVSNQPQHF.

The chain uses TRBV12-3 or TRBV12-4 and TRBJ2-5; 14 nucleotides line up with TRBD2. This CDR3 is built from 17 residues. J was trimmed by 4 bases and V by 6 bases; bases with no gene match: 10. The CDR3 protein is CASSRGLAGGLGETQYF. In nucleotides, the CDR3 is TGTGCCAGCAGCCGAGGACTAGCGGGAGGCCTAGGAGAGACCCAGTACTTC.

This clonotype was seen a handful of times. The V call is TRBV9, the J call TRBJ2-5, with D perhaps matching TRBD2 (6 bases). Germline V lookup: CDR1 SGDLS, CDR2 YYNGEE. The ends were cut back, 4 bases at V and 0 bases at J, with 16 bases in the middle. The length of the CDR3 is 16 residues. CDR3 DNA: TGTGCCAGCAGCCCCCAGGGACTCCGGTACCAAGAGACCCAGTACTTC. Translating it yields CASSPQGLRYQETQYF. Full variable domain (missing parts from reference TRBV9 and TRBJ2-5): DSGVTQTPKHLITATGQRVTLRCSPRSGDLSVYWYQQSLDQGLQFLIQYYNGEERAKGNILERFSAQQFPDLHSELNLSSLELGDSALYFCASSPQGLRYQETQYFGPGTRLLVL.

Only a few counts were recorded for this clonotype. The chain has TRBV5-1 and TRBJ2-1; 10 bases fit TRBD2. Germline-derived CDR1 and CDR2 are SGHRS and YFSETQ. This CDR3 has 15 residues. The V and J ends lost 3 bases and 7 bases, in that order; junction bases with no gene match: 7. The DNA of the CDR3 is TGCGCCAGCAGCTGGGAGAGCGGGAGGGCTAATGAGCAGTTCTTC. The encoded protein is CASSWESGRANEQFF.

The sample holds a few counts of this clonotype. The chain couples TRBV10-3 to TRBJ1-5; D is unresolved. Trimming stripped 4 bases from V and 4 bases from J, with 5 bases between. CDR1 and CDR2 (germline): ENHRY, SYGVKD. This CDR3 is built from 12 residues. The CDR3 nucleotides read TGTGCCATCAGTGTGGGGAATCAGCCCCAGCATTTT. This sequence encodes CAISVGNQPQHF.

The chain joins TRBV20-1 to TRBJ2-1; D is possibly TRBD1 (5 bases). Trimming pared 4 bases from V and 0 bases from J, leaving 16 bases between. Germline CDR1 DFQATT, CDR2 SNEGSKA (reference sequence). This CDR3 comprises 16 residues. Written as DNA, the CDR3 is TGCAGTGCTAATTCAGGGTACTCTAGCTCCTACAATGAGCAGTTCTTC. Amino acids: CSANSGYSSSYNEQFF.

This clonotype was counted only a few times. The rearrangement joins TRBV21-1 to TRBJ2-7; no check of the table's D call, TRBD2, against the DNA was made. TRBV21-1 is tagged as a pseudogene. This CDR3 has 15 residues. CDR3 nucleotides: TGTGCCAGCAGCAAATACCGGCTAGCGGGGGACGAGCAGTACTTC. It is translated as CASSKYRLAGDEQYF.

This clonotype was observed a few times. The chain links TRBV5-1 to TRBJ2-5, with D maybe TRBD1 (6 bases). Deletions cut 5 bases from V and 1 base from J, with 12 bases between. Germline lookup yields CDR1 SGHRS and CDR2 YFSETQ. This CDR3 contains 14 residues. The CDR3 region has the DNA TGCGCCAGCAGAAACCGGGACACCCAAGAGACCCAGTACTTC. Amino acid sequence: CASRNRDTQETQYF.

This clonotype has at least ten counts. The rearrangement links TRBV19 to TRBJ1-2, with D hard to call. Trimming removed 7 bases from V and 7 bases from J, with 16 bases in between. Germline loops: CDR1 LNHDA, CDR2 SQIVND (reference sequence). The CDR3 sequence is 13 residues long. CDR3 sequence (DNA): TGTGCCAGTAACCCGGGAGTAGGCGTTGGCTACACCTTC. Its protein product is CASNPGVGVGYTF.

Written as DNA, the CDR3 is TGCAGTGCCACCCAGGACAGCACTGAAGCTTTCTTT. Its translation: CSATQDSTEAFF. The V call is TRBV20-1, the J call TRBJ1-1; tentatively, D is TRBD1 (6 bases). V was shortened by 6 bases and J by 4 bases, with 12 bases between the two germline ends. In germline, CDR1 is DFQATT, CDR2 SNEGSKA (reference sequence). This CDR3 spans 12 amino acids.

The J gene is TRBJ1-1, the V gene TRBV6-1; no firm D call. The CDR3 consists of 14 residues. Germline CDR1 MNHNS, CDR2 SASEGT. The germline V and J ends were trimmed by 5 bases and 1 base, with 11 bases remaining between them. The CDR3, as DNA: TGTGCCAGCAGTACCCAATTCAAGAACACTGAAGCTTTCTTT. Its translation: CASSTQFKNTEAFF.

This clonotype was picked up a small number of times. V gene TRBV3-1 combines with J gene TRBJ2-1, with 9 bases matching TRBD2. With 1 base clipped from V and 13 bases from J, the junction kept 5 bases outside the gene matches. CDR3 size: 13 residues. Looked up from germline, CDR1 is LGHDT and CDR2 is YNNKEL (reference sequence). CDR3 amino acids: CASSQVLAGTQFF. The CDR3 DNA reads as TGTGCCAGCAGCCAAGTCCTAGCGGGAACACAGTTCTTC.

This clonotype was observed a few times. The gene calls are TRBV10-3 and TRBJ2-4, with D uncertain. This CDR3 has 12 residues. V gave up 6 bases and J gave up 2 bases, with 5 bases separating them. The germline V gene encodes CDR1 ENHRY and CDR2 SYGVKD. CDR3 coding DNA: TGTGCCATCAGAGGGCCCAAAAACATTCAGTACTTC. Translation gives CAIRGPKNIQYF.

The V and J genes are TRBV9 and TRBJ2-5; D unresolved. This CDR3 has 12 residues. V was trimmed by 6 bases and J by 5 bases, leaving 11 bases between them. Germline-derived CDR1 and CDR2 are SGDLS and YYNGEE. The CDR3 nucleotides are TGTGCCAGCACCGGGCAGGAGGAGACCCAGTACTTC. Protein product: CASTGQEETQYF.

This clonotype was seen more than once but under ten times. This rearrangement joins TRBV29-1 to TRBJ2-4; a weak D match, TRBD2 (6 bases). Germline loops: CDR1 SQVTM, CDR2 ANQGSEA. The CDR3 spans 18 residues. The V end lost 7 bases, the J end lost 2 bases, and 27 bases lay between the germline ends. Written as DNA, the CDR3 is TGCAGCGCCTCCAGGGATTATGTCGGGAGACAGTCCAAAAACATTCAGTACTTC. Translated: CSASRDYVGRQSKNIQYF.

This clonotype turned up a few times. The genes are TRBV3-1 and TRBJ1-1; 10 bases fit TRBD1. This CDR3 region has 16 residues. J lost 3 bases, V lost 4 bases, and 8 bases had no gene match. Germline V CDR1 and CDR2: LGHDT, YNNKEL (reference sequence). CDR3 region: CASSPILGQGDTEAFF. CDR3 DNA sequence: TGTGCCAGCAGCCCTATTCTCGGACAGGGGGACACTGAAGCTTTCTTT.

V and J are TRBV5-1 and TRBJ1-4; D might be TRBD1 (5 bases). Germline V gene data show CDR1 as SGHRS and CDR2 as YFSETQ. V gave up 4 bases and J gave up 4 bases, with 11 bases separating them. This CDR3 has 14 residues. CDR3 loop: CASSPSGHNEKLFF. The DNA for the CDR3 is TGCGCCAGCAGCCCCAGCGGACATAATGAAAAACTGTTTTTT.

This chain uses TRBV5-1 with TRBJ1-2, with D perhaps TRBD1 (5 bases). Germline V gene sequence: CDR1 SGHRS, CDR2 YFSETQ. The CDR3 is made up of 15 amino acids. V lost 0 bases, J lost 4 bases, and 13 bases lay in between. The CDR3 region has the DNA TGCGCCAGCAGCTTGGAGGTTGGGGACTCCTATGGCTACACCTTC. Translated: CASSLEVGDSYGYTF.